This entry describes one TCR beta chain. Per the original methods: Estimation of nucleated cell counts relied on the amplification of reference gene primers. Profiled with immunoSEQ multiplex PCR; TCRdb holds only in-frame clones, not every one. V, J and clone size were drawn from that table, and D and trimming were deduced from the DNA. The table includes 300,000 to 350,000 clones, over 80% detected once. These data come from a study of blood T cell repertoires in COVID-19. The germline V gene has CDR1 SGHDT and CDR2 YYEEEE. The CDR3 is made up of 15 amino acids. V gave up 4 bases and J gave up 4 bases; unmatched junction bases: 7. Each participant's cohort was designated according to participant-reported clinical history. Donors in Cohort 3 counted as recovered after two negative PCRs, clearance, or symptom resolution.

Sample: PBMCs or T cells enriched from blood (not recorded which). The receptor was derived from a young man who had recovered from COVID-19. The chain recombines TRBV5-6 with TRBJ1-5; TRBD1 agrees at 8 bases. DNA of the CDR3: TGTGCCAGCAGCCCCGCAGGGGGCGTGAATCAGCCCCAGCATTTT. Its translation: CASSPAGGVNQPQHF. The full variable domain, with the rest looked up from reference TRBV5-6 and TRBJ1-5, is DAGVTQSPTHLIKTRGQQVTLRCSPKSGHDTVSWYQQALGQGPQFIFQYYEEEERQRGNFPDRFSGHQFPNYSSELNVNALLLGDSALYLCASSPAGGVNQPQHFGDGTRLSIL.